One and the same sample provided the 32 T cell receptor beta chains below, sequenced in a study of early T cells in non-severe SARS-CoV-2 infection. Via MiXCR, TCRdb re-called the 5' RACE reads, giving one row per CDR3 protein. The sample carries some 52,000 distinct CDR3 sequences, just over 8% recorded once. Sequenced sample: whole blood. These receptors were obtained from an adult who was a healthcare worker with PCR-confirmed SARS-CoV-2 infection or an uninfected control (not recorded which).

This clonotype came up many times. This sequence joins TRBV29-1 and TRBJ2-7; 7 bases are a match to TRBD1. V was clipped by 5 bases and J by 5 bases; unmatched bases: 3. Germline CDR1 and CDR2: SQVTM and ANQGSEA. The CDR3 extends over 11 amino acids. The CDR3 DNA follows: TGCAGCGTTAGAACAGGGGACGAGCAGTACTTC. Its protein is CSVRTGDEQYF.

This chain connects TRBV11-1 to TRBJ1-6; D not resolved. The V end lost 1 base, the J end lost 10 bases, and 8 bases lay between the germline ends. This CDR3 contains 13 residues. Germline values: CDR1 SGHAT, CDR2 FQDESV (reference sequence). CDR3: CASSLEVASPLHF. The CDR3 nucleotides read TGTGCCAGCAGCTTAGAGGTCGCCTCACCCCTCCACTTT.

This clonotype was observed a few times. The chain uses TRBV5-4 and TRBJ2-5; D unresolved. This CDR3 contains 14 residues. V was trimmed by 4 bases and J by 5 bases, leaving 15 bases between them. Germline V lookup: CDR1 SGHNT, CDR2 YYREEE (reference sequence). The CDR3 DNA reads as TGTGCCAGCAGCGTTAGGAGCGCGGCCGAGACCCAGTACTTC. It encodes CASSVRSAAETQYF.

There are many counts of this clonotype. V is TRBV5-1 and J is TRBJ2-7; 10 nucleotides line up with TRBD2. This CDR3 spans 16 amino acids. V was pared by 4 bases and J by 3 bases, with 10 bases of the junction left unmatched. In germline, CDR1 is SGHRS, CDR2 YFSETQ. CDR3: CASSPHPGLASYEQYF. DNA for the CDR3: TGCGCCAGCAGCCCCCATCCGGGACTAGCGAGCTACGAGCAGTACTTC.

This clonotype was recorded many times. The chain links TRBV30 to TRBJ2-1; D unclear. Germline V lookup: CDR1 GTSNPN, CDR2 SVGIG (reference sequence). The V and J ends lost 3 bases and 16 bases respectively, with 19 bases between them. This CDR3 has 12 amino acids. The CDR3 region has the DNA TGTGCCTGGAGCTTGGCCCAGTCGGTACATTTCTTC. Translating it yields CAWSLAQSVHFF. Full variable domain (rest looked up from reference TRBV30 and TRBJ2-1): SQTIHQWPATLVQPVGSPLSLECTVEGTSNPNLYWYRQAAGRGLQLLFYSVGIGQISSEVPQNLSASRPQDRQFILSSKKLLLSDSGFYLCAWSLAQSVHFFGPGTRLTVL.

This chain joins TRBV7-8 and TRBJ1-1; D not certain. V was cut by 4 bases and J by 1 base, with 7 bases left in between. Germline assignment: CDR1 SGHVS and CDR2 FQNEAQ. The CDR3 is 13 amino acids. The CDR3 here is CASSSLPNTEAFF. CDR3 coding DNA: TGTGCCAGCAGCTCTCTCCCGAACACTGAAGCTTTCTTT. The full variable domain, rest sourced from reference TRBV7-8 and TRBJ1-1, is GAGVSQSPRYKVAKRGQDVALRCDPISGHVSLFWYQQALGQGPEFLTYFQNEAQLDKSGLPSDRFFAERPEGSVSTLKIQRTQQEDSAVYLCASSSLPNTEAFFGQGTRLTVV.

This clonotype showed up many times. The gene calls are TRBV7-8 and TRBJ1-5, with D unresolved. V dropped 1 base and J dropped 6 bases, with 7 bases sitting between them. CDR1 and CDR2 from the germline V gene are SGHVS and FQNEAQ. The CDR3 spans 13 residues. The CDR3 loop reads CASSLDSVQPQHF. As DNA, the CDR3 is TGTGCCAGCAGCTTAGATTCGGTTCAGCCCCAGCATTTT.

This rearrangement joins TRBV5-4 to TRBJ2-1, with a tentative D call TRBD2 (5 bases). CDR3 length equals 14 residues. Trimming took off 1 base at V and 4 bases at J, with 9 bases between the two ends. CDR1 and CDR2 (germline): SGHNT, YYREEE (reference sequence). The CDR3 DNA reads TGTGCCAGCAGCTTGAGCGGCGGATACAATGAGCAGTTCTTC. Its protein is CASSLSGGYNEQFF.

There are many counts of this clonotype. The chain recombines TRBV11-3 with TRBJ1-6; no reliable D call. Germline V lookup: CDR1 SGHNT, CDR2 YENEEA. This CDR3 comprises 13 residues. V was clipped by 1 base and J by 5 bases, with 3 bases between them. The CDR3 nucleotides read TGTGCCAGCAGCTTAGCCGATAATTCACCCCTCCACTTT. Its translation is CASSLADNSPLHF.

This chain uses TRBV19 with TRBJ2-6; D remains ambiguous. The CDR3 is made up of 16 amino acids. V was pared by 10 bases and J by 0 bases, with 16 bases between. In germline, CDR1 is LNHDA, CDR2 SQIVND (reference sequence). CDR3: CATSGPYSSGANVLTF. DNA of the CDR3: TGTGCCACCTCCGGGCCCTATAGCTCTGGGGCCAACGTCCTGACTTTC.

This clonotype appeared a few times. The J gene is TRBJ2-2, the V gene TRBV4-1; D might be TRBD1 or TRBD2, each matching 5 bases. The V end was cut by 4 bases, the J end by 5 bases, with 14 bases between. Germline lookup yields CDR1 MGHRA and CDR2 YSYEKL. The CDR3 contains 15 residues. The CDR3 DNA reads TGCGCCAGCAGCCCGACGGGGCGAAAGACCGGGGAGCTGTTTTTT. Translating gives CASSPTGRKTGELFF.

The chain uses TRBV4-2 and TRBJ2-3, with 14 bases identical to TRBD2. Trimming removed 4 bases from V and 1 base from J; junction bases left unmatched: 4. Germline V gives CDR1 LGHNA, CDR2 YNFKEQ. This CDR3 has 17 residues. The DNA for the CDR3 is TGTGCCAGCAGCCCGGGACTAGCGGGGGCTCGCACAGATACGCAGTATTTT. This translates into CASSPGLAGARTDTQYF.

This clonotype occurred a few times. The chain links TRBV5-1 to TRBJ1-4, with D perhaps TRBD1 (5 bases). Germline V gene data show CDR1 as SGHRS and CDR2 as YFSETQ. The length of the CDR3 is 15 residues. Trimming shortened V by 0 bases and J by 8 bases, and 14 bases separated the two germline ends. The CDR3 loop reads CASSLVLGTGEKLFF. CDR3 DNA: TGCGCCAGCAGCTTGGTTTTAGGGACCGGCGAAAAACTGTTTTTT.

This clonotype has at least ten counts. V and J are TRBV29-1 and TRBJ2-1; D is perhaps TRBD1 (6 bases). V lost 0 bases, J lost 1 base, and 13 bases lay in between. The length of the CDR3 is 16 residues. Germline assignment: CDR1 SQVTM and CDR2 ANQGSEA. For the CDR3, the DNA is TGCAGCGTTGAAGACCAGGGGAGATCATCCTACAATGAGCAGTTCTTC. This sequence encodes CSVEDQGRSSYNEQFF.

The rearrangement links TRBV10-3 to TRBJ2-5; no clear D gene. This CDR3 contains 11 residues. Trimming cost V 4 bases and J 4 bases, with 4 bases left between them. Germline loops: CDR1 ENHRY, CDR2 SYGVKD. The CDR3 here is CAISGGETQYF. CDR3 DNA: TGTGCCATCAGTGGGGGAGAGACCCAGTACTTC.

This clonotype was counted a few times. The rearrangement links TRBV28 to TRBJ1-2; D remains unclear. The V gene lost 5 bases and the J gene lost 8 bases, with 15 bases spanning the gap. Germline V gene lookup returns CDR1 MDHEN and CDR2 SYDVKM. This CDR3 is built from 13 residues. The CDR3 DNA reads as TGTGCCAGCAGTCCCCGACCTCTAAAGGGCTACACCTTC. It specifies CASSPRPLKGYTF.

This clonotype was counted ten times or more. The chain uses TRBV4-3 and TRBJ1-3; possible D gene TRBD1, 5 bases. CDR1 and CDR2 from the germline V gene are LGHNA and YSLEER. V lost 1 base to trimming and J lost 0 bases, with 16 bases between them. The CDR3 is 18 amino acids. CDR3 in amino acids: CASSQGVGRGNSGNTIYF. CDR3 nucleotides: TGCGCCAGCAGCCAAGGGGTGGGGCGAGGGAACTCTGGAAACACCATATATTTT.

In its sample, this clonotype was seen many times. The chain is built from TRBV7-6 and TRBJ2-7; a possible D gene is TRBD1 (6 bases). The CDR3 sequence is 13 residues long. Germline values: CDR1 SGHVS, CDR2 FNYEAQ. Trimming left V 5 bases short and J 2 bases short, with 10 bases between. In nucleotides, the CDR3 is TGTGCCAGCAGCACTGGGACAACCTACGAGCAGTACTTC. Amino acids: CASSTGTTYEQYF.

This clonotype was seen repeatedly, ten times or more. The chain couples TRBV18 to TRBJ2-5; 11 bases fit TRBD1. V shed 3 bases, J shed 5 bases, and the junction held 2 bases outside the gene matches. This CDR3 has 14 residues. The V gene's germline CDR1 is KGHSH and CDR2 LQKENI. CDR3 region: CASSPGQGAETQYF. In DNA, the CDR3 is TGTGCCAGCTCACCCGGACAGGGGGCGGAGACCCAGTACTTC.

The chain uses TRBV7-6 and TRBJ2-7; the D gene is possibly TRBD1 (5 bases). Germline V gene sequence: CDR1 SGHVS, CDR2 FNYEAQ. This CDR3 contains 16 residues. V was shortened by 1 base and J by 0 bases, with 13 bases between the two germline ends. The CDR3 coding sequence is TGTGCCAGCAGCTTAGGGGGCGGTTCGAGCTCCTACGAGCAGTACTTC. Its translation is CASSLGGGSSSYEQYF.

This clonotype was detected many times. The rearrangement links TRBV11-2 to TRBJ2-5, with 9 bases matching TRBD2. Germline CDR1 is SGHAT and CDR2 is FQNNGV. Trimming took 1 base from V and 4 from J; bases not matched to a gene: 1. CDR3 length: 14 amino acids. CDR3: CASSLGAGGETQYF. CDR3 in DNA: TGTGCCAGCAGCTTAGGAGCGGGGGGAGAGACCCAGTACTTC.

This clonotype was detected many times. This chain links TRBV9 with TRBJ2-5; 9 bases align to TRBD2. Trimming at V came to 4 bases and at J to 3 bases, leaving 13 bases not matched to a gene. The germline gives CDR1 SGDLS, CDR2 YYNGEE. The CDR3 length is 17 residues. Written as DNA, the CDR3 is TGTGCCAGCAGCCCCCGGACTCGCGGGGGGGGGAAAGAGACCCAGTACTTC. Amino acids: CASSPRTRGGGKETQYF.

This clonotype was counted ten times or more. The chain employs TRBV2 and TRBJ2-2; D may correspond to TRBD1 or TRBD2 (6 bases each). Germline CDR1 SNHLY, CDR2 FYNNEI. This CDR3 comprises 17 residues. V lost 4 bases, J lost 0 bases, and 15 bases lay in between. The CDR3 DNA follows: TGTGCCAGCAGTGGGGGGGACATCGACGCGAACACCGGGGAGCTGTTTTTT. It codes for CASSGGDIDANTGELFF.

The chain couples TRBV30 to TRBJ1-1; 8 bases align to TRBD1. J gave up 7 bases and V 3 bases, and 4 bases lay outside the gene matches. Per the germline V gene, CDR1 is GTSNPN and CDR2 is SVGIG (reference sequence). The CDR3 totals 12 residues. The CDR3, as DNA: TGTGCCTGGAGGGACAGGGCGGGTGAAGCTTTCTTT. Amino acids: CAWRDRAGEAFF. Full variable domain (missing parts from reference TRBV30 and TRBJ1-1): SQTIHQWPATLVQPVGSPLSLECTVEGTSNPNLYWYRQAAGRGLQLLFYSVGIGQISSEVPQNLSASRPQDRQFILSSKKLLLSDSGFYLCAWRDRAGEAFFGQGTRLTVV.

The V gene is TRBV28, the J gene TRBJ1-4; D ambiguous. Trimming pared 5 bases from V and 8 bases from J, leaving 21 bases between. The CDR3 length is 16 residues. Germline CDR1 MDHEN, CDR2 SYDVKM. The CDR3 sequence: CASSTPWTPLEEKLFF. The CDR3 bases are TGTGCCAGCAGTACTCCCTGGACGCCTTTGGAAGAAAAACTGTTTTTT.

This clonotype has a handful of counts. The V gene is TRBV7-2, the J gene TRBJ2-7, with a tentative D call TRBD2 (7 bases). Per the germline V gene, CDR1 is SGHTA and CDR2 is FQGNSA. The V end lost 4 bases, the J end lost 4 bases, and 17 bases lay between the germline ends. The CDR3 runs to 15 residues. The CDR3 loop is CASSWGASGQYEQYF. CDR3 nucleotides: TGTGCCAGCAGCTGGGGGGCTAGCGGACAGTACGAGCAGTACTTC.

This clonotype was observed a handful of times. CDR3 nucleotide sequence: TGTGCCAGCTCACTTCGCGGACAGGGCATTTATGGCTACACCTTC. Translation gives CASSLRGQGIYGYTF. The chain links TRBV18 to TRBJ1-2, with 8 bases lining up with TRBD1. CDR1 KGHSH and CDR2 LQKENI come from the germline V gene. The CDR3 loop spans 15 amino acids. Germline trimming cut 4 bases from V and 5 bases from J; bases unmatched to any gene: 9. Combining the CDR3 with reference TRBV18 and TRBJ1-2 gives the whole variable domain NAGVMQNPRHLVRRRGQEARLRCSPMKGHSHVYWYRQLPEEGLKFMVYLQKENIIDESGMPKERFSAEFPKEGPSILRIQQVVRGDSAAYFCASSLRGQGIYGYTFGSGTRLTVV.

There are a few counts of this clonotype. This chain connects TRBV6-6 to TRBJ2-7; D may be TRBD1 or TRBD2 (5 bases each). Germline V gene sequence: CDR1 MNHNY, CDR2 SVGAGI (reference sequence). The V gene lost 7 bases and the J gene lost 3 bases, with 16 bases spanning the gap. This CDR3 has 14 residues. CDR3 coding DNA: TGTGCCAGCATTGACCGGGACGGGGACTACGAGCAGTACTTC. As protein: CASIDRDGDYEQYF.

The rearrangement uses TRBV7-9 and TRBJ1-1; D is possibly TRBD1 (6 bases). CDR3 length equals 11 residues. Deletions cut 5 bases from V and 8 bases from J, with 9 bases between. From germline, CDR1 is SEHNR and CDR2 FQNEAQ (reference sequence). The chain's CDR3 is CASSTGTEAFF. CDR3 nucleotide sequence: TGTGCCAGCAGCACCGGGACAGAAGCTTTCTTT. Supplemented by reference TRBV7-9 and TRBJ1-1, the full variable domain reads DTGVSQNPRHKITKRGQNVTFRCDPISEHNRLYWYRQTLGQGPEFLTYFQNEAQLEKSRLLSDRFSAERPKGSFSTLEIQRTEQGDSAMYLCASSTGTEAFFGQGTRLTVV.

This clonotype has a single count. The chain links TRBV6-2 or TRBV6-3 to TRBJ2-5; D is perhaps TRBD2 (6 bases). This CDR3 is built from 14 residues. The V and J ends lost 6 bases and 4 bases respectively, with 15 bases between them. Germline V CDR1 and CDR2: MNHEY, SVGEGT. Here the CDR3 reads CASSPGGAGETQYF. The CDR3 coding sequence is TGTGCCAGCAGCCCTGGGGGAGCGGGAGAGACCCAGTACTTC.

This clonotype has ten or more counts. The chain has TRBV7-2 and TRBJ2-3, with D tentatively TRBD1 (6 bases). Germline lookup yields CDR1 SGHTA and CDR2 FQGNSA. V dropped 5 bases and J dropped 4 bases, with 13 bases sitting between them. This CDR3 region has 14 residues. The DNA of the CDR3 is TGTGCCAGCAGCCGGAGCGCAGGGGCAGATACGCAGTATTTT. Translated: CASSRSAGADTQYF.

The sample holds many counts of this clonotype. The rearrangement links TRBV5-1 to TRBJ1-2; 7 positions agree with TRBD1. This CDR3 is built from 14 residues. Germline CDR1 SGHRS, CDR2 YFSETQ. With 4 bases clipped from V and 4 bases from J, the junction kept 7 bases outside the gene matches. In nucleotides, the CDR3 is TGCGCCAGCAGCCTGGGGGACAGCCTCTATGGCTACACCTTC. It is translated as CASSLGDSLYGYTF.